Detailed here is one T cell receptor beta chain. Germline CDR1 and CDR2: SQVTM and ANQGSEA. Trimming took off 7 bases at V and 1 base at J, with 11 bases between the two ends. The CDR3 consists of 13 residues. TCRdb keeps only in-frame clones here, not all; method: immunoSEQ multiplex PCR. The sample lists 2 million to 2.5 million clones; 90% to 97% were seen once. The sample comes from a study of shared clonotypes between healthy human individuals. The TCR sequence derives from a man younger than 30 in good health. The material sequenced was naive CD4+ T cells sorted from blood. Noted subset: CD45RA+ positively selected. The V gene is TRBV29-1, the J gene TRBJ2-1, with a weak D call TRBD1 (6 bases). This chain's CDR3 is CSAETGSYNEQFF. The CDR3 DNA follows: TGCAGCGCCGAAACAGGGTCCTACAATGAGCAGTTCTTC.